This note documents a single TCR beta chain sequence. Its antigen is still unknown. These data originate in a study of neoadjuvant anti-PD-1 for oral cavity cancer. The wider study: Nivolumab at 3 mg/kg was mostly given biweekly, three to four doses, pre-surgery. Patients without progression received a fourth nivolumab dose around day 43, then surgical resection on days 50-56.

CDR1 MDHEN and CDR2 SYDVKM come from the germline V gene. The CDR3 consists of 14 residues. V gave up 5 bases and J gave up 6 bases; unmatched junction bases: 9. Overall study results and limits: Expansion of preexisting intratumoral clones was suggested to aid response. Pretreatment Treg/Th17 ratio correlated inversely with post-treatment tumor clonality.

TCRdb's table, derived via immunoSEQ multiplex PCR, lists solely in-frame clones and lacks some. This repertoire shows about 12,000 clones, about 61% found once; its top ten account for around 7%. The J gene is TRBJ2-5, the V gene TRBV28; TRBD1 matches 7 bases. The sequence was collected from a person aged 35-80 years with oral cavity squamous cell carcinoma. The donor label of this sample is uncertain. The starting material was tumor tissue, obtained before nivolumab (anti-PD-1) treatment. CDR3 protein: CASSLRTGVKTQYF. The DNA for the CDR3 is TGTGCCAGCAGTCTTCGCACAGGGGTAAAGACCCAGTACTTC.